The present entry profiles one TCR beta chain with its context. The sample is drawn from a study of shared clonotypes between healthy human individuals. Germline CDR1 reads SGHRS; CDR2 reads YFSETQ. This CDR3 has 13 residues. The V end lost 7 bases, the J end lost 1 base, and 11 bases lay between the germline ends. Data came from immunoSEQ multiplex PCR; TCRdb stores just in-frame clones and leaves some out. Of some 2,500,000 clones detected, 90% to 95% appear once; the ten largest clones hold 0.36%. The J gene is TRBJ2-5, the V gene TRBV5-1, with D perhaps given as TRBD1 or TRBD2 (5 bases each). This sequence originates from a young man in good health. Some clones in this sample may be carry-over from other donors' samples. Sequenced material: naive CD4+ T cells from PBMCs. Regarding subset: CD45RA+ positively selected. CDR3 bases: TGCGCCAGCGCTCCGGGGCCCCAAGAGACCCAGTACTTC. It encodes CASAPGPQETQYF.